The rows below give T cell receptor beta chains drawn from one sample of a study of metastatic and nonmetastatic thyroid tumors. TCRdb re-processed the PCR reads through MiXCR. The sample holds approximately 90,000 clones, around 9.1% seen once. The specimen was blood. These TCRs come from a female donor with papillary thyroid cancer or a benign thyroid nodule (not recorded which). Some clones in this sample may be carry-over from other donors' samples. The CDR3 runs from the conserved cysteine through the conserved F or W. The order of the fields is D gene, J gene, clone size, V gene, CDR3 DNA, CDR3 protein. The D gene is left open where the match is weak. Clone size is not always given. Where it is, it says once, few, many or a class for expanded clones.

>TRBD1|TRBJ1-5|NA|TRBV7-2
TGTGCCAGCAGCCTCCGGGACAGGGCCAATCAGCCCCAGCATTTT
CASSLRDRANQPQHF
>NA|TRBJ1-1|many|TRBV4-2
TGTGCCAGCAGCCAAGATAGGTCAGGGTTTGGGACTGAAGCTTTCTTT
CASSQDRSGFGTEAFF
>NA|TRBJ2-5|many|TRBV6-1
TGTGCCAGCAACATGCCGGGACAAGGTCGGCAAGAGACCCAGTACTTC
CASNMPGQGRQETQYF
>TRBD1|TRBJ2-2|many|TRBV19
TGTGCCAGTAGTCTACCAGGGGGCAGGACCGGGGAGCTGTTTTTT
CASSLPGGRTGELFF
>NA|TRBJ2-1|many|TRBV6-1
TGTGCCAGCAGTTCCGACTGGAGCTCCTACAATGAGCAGTTCTTC
CASSSDWSSYNEQFF
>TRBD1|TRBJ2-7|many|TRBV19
TGTGCCAGTAGTATACAGGGGGCCTACGAGCAGTACTTC
CASSIQGAYEQYF
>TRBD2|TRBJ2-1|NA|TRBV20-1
TGCAGTGCTAGCGGACTAGGTCGGGCCTCCTACAATGAGCAGTTCTTC
CSASGLGRASYNEQFF
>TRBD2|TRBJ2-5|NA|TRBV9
TGTGCCAGCAGCGAGGGTAGCGGGTACCAAGAGACCCAGTACTTC
CASSEGSGYQETQYF
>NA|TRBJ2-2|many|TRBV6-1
TGTGCCAGCAGGGGGGGCGATAGGACCGGGGAGCTGTTTTTT
CASRGGDRTGELFF
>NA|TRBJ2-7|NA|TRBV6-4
TGTGCCAGCAGCCCAGGGGGGGGCTACGAGCAGTACTTC
CASSPGGGYEQYF
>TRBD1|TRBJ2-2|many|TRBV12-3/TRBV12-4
TGTGCCAGCAGTTTAACACAGGGGGTCACCGGGGAGCTGTTTTTT
CASSLTQGVTGELFF
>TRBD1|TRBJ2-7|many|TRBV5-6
TGTGCCAGCAGCGACCGGGACAGGGATTACGAGCAGTACTTC
CASSDRDRDYEQYF
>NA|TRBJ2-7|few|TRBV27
TGTGCCAGCAGTCCCTCTCTGGGTGGCGGCCTATACGAGCAGTACTTC
CASSPSLGGGLYEQYF
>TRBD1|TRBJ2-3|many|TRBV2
TGTGCCAGCAAGGGGGCGGTCACAGATACGCAGTATTTT
CASKGAVTDTQYF
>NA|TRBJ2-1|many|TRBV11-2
TGTGCCAGCAGCTTTCCCTCTAGTTCCTACAATGAGCAGTTCTTC
CASSFPSSSYNEQFF
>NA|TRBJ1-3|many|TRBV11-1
TGTGCCAGCAGCGGCTCAGCCACAGTGAACTCTGGAAACACCATATATTTT
CASSGSATVNSGNTIYF
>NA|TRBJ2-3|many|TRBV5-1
TGCGCCAGCAGCTTGGAAGGTTTGGTAGGCTTCGGCACAGATACGCAGTATTTT
CASSLEGLVGFGTDTQYF
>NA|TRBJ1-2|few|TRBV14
TGTGCCAGCAGCCAGCTCTTCGTCGGGGGCTACACCTTC
CASSQLFVGGYTF
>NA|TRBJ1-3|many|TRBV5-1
TGCGCCAACAGCTTGACCCCGGGGAATGGAAACACCATATATTTT
CANSLTPGNGNTIYF
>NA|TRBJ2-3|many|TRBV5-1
TGCGCCAGCCACAGTGGGAGCACAGATACGCAGTATTTT
CASHSGSTDTQYF
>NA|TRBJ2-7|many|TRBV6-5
TGTGCCAGCAGTTACTCCTACAGGTTTTCCTCCTACGAGCAGTACTTC
CASSYSYRFSSYEQYF
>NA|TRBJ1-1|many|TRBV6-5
TGTGCCAGCAGTTACTCCATCAGGGGAAACACTGAAGCTTTCTTT
CASSYSIRGNTEAFF
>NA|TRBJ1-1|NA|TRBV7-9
TGTGCCAGCAGCCGGACAGCCAACACTGAAGCTTTCTTT
CASSRTANTEAFF
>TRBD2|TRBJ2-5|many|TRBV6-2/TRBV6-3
TGTGCCAGCAGATCCGACCTAACCGGGACTAGTGTTGAGACCCAGTACTTC
CASRSDLTGTSVETQYF
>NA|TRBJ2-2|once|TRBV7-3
TGTGCCAGCAGCTTATTTAACACCGGGGAGCTGTTTTTT
CASSLFNTGELFF
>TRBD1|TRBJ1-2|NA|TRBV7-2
TGTGCCAGCAGCTTACACCGACAGGGGCCGGGGAATGGCTTC
CASSLHRQGPGNGF
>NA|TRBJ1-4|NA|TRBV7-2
TGTGCCAGCAGCCAAAGCCGGATATGGGTGTCAAATGAAAAACTGTTTTTT
CASSQSRIWVSNEKLFF
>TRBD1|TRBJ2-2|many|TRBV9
TGTGCCAGCAGCGACCAGGGGGCGGGCACCGGGGAGCTGTTTTTT
CASSDQGAGTGELFF
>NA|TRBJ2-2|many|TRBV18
TGTGCCAGCTCACAACGATTCCACACCGGGGAGCTGTTTTTT
CASSQRFHTGELFF
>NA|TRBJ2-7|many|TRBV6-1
TGTGCCAGCAGGAACTACAGGGGAGGGTCCTACGAGCAGTACTTC
CASRNYRGGSYEQYF
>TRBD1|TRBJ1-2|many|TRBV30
TGTGCCTGGAGCCCGGACAGGGGAGTTCGCGGCTACACCTTC
CAWSPDRGVRGYTF
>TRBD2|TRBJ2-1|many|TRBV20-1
TGCAGTGCTCTGGGACTAGCGGGGAGCTCCTACAATGAGCAGTTCTTC
CSALGLAGSSYNEQFF
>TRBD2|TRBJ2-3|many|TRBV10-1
TGCGCCAGCAGTGAGACTAGCGGAGTTAGCACAGATACGCAGTATTTT
CASSETSGVSTDTQYF
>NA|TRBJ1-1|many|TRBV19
TGTGCCAGTAGTATAGGACGGACGAACACTGAAGCTTTCTTT
CASSIGRTNTEAFF
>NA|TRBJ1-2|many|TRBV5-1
TGCGCCAGCAGCGCAAGGGATCGGCACTATGGCTACACCTTC
CASSARDRHYGYTF
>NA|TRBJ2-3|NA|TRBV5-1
TGCGCCAGCAGCTTGGGAGTGCAGCCCACAGATACGCAGTATTTT
CASSLGVQPTDTQYF
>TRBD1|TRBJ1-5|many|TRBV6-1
TGTGCCAGCAGGAAGGGACAGGGGAATCAGCCCCAGCATTTT
CASRKGQGNQPQHF
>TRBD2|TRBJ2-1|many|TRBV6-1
TGTGCCAGCAGCCAAGGGACTAGCTCCTACAATGAGCAGTTCTTC
CASSQGTSSYNEQFF
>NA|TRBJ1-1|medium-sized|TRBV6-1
TGTGCCAGCAGTGTGGACGGACTGAACACTGAAGCTTTCTTT
CASSVDGLNTEAFF
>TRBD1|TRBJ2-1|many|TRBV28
TGTGCCAGCAGTTCCTGGGGACAGGGTCTGGACAATGAGCAGTTCTTC
CASSSWGQGLDNEQFF
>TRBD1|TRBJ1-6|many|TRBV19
TGTGCCAGTAGTACTTTGGGACAGCACCCGAATTCACCCCTCCACTTT
CASSTLGQHPNSPLHF
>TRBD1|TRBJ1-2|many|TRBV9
TGTGCCAGCAGCGCGACAGGGCCTGATGGCTACACCTTC
CASSATGPDGYTF
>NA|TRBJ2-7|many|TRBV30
TGTGCCTGGAGCCCAGGGATTTCCTACGAGCAGTACTTC
CAWSPGISYEQYF
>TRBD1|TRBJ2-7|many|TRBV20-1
TGCAGTGCTCGGACAGGGTTCTCCTACGAGCAGTACTTC
CSARTGFSYEQYF
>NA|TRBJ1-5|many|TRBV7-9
TGTGCCAGCAGTGTAGGAGGCCCGGGTCAGCCCCAGCATTTT
CASSVGGPGQPQHF
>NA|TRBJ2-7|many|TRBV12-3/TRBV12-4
TGTGCCAGCAGTTTTAGCGGGACAGGCAACGAGCAGTACTTC
CASSFSGTGNEQYF
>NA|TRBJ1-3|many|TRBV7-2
TGTGCCAGCAGCTTAGCTAGGTTAATTAGGGTATCTGACTCTGGAAACACCATATATTTT
CASSLARLIRVSDSGNTIYF
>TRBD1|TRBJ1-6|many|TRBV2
TGTGCCAGCAGTCAACAGGGGATTGGAAATTCACCCCTCCACTTT
CASSQQGIGNSPLHF
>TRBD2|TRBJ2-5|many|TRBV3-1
TGTGCCAGCACCCCGCGGGGCGGGGGAGCCCAAGAGACCCAGTACTTC
CASTPRGGGAQETQYF
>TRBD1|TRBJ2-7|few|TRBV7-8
TGTGCCAGCAGTCCAAGCTCCGGACAGGCCTACGAGCAGTACTTC
CASSPSSGQAYEQYF